These 32 T cell receptor beta chains share one sample of origin, sequenced in a study of control samples from healthy donors and cancer patients (dated by TCRdb to the early 2020s). The library was prepared using the immunoSEQ multiplex PCR assay. Imported from immuneACCESS, the table was reduced by TCRdb to in-frame sequences with V and J called. These copies leave out some clones; in studies compared against another copy, an unresolved V gene accounts for under half, and the cause of the remainder is not known. The sample records roughly 80,000 clones, 85% to 90% of which are singletons. The ten largest clones capture 5.5% of the sample. The material sequenced was blood. The receptors derive from a man aged 50 or older in good health.

This sequence joins TRBV21-1 and TRBJ2-1; the table's TRBD1 call for D was not verified on the DNA. TRBV21-1 is a pseudogene. The CDR3 length is 14 residues. The CDR3 DNA sequence: TGTGCCAGCAGCCACAGGGGTTTATACAATGAGCAGTTCTTC. Translated: CASSHRGLYNEQFF.

This chain links TRBV9 with TRBJ1-2; 8 bases fit TRBD1. Looked up from germline, CDR1 is SGDLS and CDR2 is YYNGEE. The V segment lost 4 bases and the J segment 8 bases; nucleotides outside the gene matches: 7. CDR3 size: 13 residues. The CDR3 nucleotides are TGTGCCAGCAGCTTCCAGGGGGCTGCCGGCTACACCTTC. This codes for CASSFQGAAGYTF.

The chain has TRBV6-6 and TRBJ1-5; D is undetermined. Trimming removed 2 bases from V and 2 bases from J, with 7 bases in between. Germline CDR1 MNHNY, CDR2 SVGAGI (reference sequence). The CDR3 spans 14 residues. CDR3: CASSYGSRNQPQHF. CDR3 DNA: TGTGCCAGCAGTTACGGGTCCCGCAATCAGCCCCAGCATTTT.

This chain connects TRBV3-1 (or the pseudogene TRBV3-2) to TRBJ2-7; either TRBD1 or TRBD2 may supply D (5 bases each). This CDR3 region has 18 residues. The germline V and J ends were trimmed by 4 bases and 1 base, with 23 bases remaining between them. CDR1 is LGHDT, CDR2 YNNKEL, per germline (reference sequence). Here the CDR3 reads CASSRAPRGRVMSYEQYF. CDR3 in DNA: TGTGCCAGCAGCCGGGCCCCGAGGGGCAGGGTAATGTCCTACGAGCAGTACTTC.

The chain carries TRBV5-1 and TRBJ2-5; TRBD2 aligns across 8 bases. Looked up from germline, CDR1 is SGHRS and CDR2 is YFSETQ. The trim removed 7 bases at V and 8 bases at J, leaving 16 bases unmatched. The CDR3 totals 15 residues. In DNA, the CDR3 is TGCGCCAGCTCCAGCGGGGGACGGCTGCACCCTACCCAGTACTTC. This sequence encodes CASSSGGRLHPTQYF.

The rearrangement links TRBV7-9 to TRBJ1-1; TRBD1 matches 7 bases. The trim removed 8 bases at V and 3 bases at J, leaving 9 bases unmatched. The germline V gene encodes CDR1 SEHNR and CDR2 FQNEAQ (reference sequence). CDR3 length: 14 amino acids. CDR3 nucleotides: TGTGCCAGCCCTTCAGGGGGGTTGGACACTGAAGCTTTCTTT. This sequence encodes CASPSGGLDTEAFF.

The V and J genes are TRBV7-9 and TRBJ2-5, with D possibly being TRBD1 (6 bases). V lost 0 bases to trimming and J lost 2 bases, with 10 bases between them. Germline V lookup: CDR1 SEHNR, CDR2 FQNEAQ (reference sequence). The CDR3 consists of 15 residues. CDR3 sequence reads: CASSLARQVQETQYF. The CDR3 DNA reads as TGTGCCAGCAGCTTAGCTAGACAGGTTCAAGAGACCCAGTACTTC.

The chain combines TRBV14 with TRBJ2-6, with D unclear. This CDR3 region has 20 residues. From germline, CDR1 is SGHDN and CDR2 FVKESK. V shed 2 bases and J shed 0 bases, with 20 bases lying between them. CDR3 sequence (DNA): TGTGCCAGCAGCCAAATTCAAGCAACACTTTCCCTCTCTGGGGCCAACGTCCTGACTTTC. Its protein is CASSQIQATLSLSGANVLTF.

This clone has a single count. This chain uses TRBV29-1 with TRBJ1-1; D perhaps matches TRBD1 (6 bases). V was clipped by 7 bases and J by 5 bases, with 17 bases between them. The CDR3 covers 13 residues. Looked up from germline, CDR1 is SQVTM and CDR2 is ANQGSEA. The CDR3 protein is CSGEGGRRTEAFF. The CDR3 region has the DNA TGCAGCGGCGAGGGGGGAAGGAGAACTGAAGCTTTCTTT. The full variable domain, rest sourced from reference TRBV29-1 and TRBJ1-1, is SAVISQKPSRDICQRGTSLTIQCQVDSQVTMMFWYRQQPGQSLTLIATANQGSEATYESGFVIDKFPISRPNLTFSTLTVSNMSPEDSSIYLCSGEGGRRTEAFFGQGTRLTVV.

The chain has TRBV27 and TRBJ2-3; D is unresolved. The length of the CDR3 is 13 residues. The ends were cut back, 7 bases at V and 2 bases at J, with 10 bases in the middle. Germline-derived CDR1 and CDR2 are MNHEY and SMNVEV (reference sequence). The CDR3 DNA follows: TGTGCCAGCATGGACCCCTCCACAGATACGCAGTATTTT. As protein: CASMDPSTDTQYF.

The rearrangement joins TRBV6-6 to TRBJ1-3, with 7 bases fitting TRBD1. Germline assignment: CDR1 MNHNY and CDR2 SVGAGI (reference sequence). The J segment lost 0 bases and the V segment lost 5 bases, leaving 10 bases of the junction unmatched. The CDR3 totals 17 residues. In DNA, the CDR3 is TGTGCCAGCAGTCCCCGGACAGGAGATATCTCTGGAAACACCATATATTTT. Amino acids: CASSPRTGDISGNTIYF.

The chain recombines TRBV29-1 with TRBJ2-1, with D uncertain. V lost 2 bases and J 4 bases, leaving 9 bases between the germline ends. The CDR3 has 13 residues. The germline V gene encodes CDR1 SQVTM and CDR2 ANQGSEA. CDR3 nucleotides: TGCAGCGTTGAACTAGGAAGGTACAATGAGCAGTTCTTC. This translates into CSVELGRYNEQFF.

This clone was found once. The V call is TRBV19, the J call TRBJ1-5; D gene unclear. The CDR3 loop spans 15 amino acids. The V gene lost 6 bases and the J gene lost 0 bases, with 12 bases spanning the gap. Per the germline V gene, CDR1 is LNHDA and CDR2 is SQIVND (reference sequence). For the CDR3, the DNA is TGTGCCAGTAGGGCAGGCGCCTATAGCAATCAGCCCCAGCATTTT. The encoded protein is CASRAGAYSNQPQHF. Variable domain in full (rest from reference TRBV19 and TRBJ1-5): DGGITQSPKYLFRKEGQNVTLSCEQNLNHDAMYWYRQDPGQGLRLIYYSQIVNDFQKGDIAEGYSVSREKKESFPLTVTSAQKNPTAFYLCASRAGAYSNQPQHFGDGTRLSIL.

The rearrangement uses TRBV5-6 and TRBJ1-2; TRBD1 matches at 10 bases. This CDR3 has 13 residues. V lost 4 bases and J lost 8; bases outside the gene matches: 5. The V gene's germline CDR1 is SGHDT and CDR2 YYEEEE. The CDR3 coding sequence is TGTGCCAGCAGCAAGACAGGGGGCCGGGGCTACACCTTC. Its translation: CASSKTGGRGYTF. Filled out from reference TRBV5-6 and TRBJ1-2, the complete variable domain reads DAGVTQSPTHLIKTRGQQVTLRCSPKSGHDTVSWYQQALGQGPQFIFQYYEEEERQRGNFPDRFSGHQFPNYSSELNVNALLLGDSALYLCASSKTGGRGYTFGSGTRLTVV.

The chain combines TRBV4-2 with TRBJ2-1, with 9 bases identical to TRBD2. V was clipped by 2 bases and J by 9 bases; unmatched bases: 17. The germline CDR1 and CDR2 sequences are LGHNA and YNFKEQ. The CDR3 runs to 18 residues. The CDR3 is CASSQTGLAGGPGVEQFF. DNA of the CDR3: TGTGCCAGCAGCCAAACGGGTCTCGCGGGGGGGCCGGGTGTTGAGCAGTTCTTC.

V is TRBV5-8 and J is TRBJ1-5; no clear D gene. The germline V and J ends were trimmed by 0 bases and 4 bases, with 11 bases remaining between them. The CDR3 is 15 residues long. CDR1 and CDR2 (germline): SGHTS, YDEGEE. The CDR3 spells CASSLGRQINQPQHF. CDR3 nucleotide sequence: TGTGCCAGCAGCTTGGGTCGGCAGATTAATCAGCCCCAGCATTTT.

The V call is TRBV5-1, the J call TRBJ2-7; the D call may be TRBD1 or TRBD2 (5 bases each). CDR1 and CDR2 (germline): SGHRS, YFSETQ. V gave up 1 base and J gave up 7 bases, with 9 bases separating them. The CDR3 extends over 12 amino acids. The CDR3 region is CASSLIEGEQYF. The DNA of the CDR3 is TGCGCCAGCAGCTTGATAGAGGGGGAGCAGTACTTC.

The chain links TRBV24-1 to TRBJ2-1, with TRBD1 matching 7 bases. Germline V CDR1 and CDR2: KGHDR, SFDVKD. J lost 3 bases, V lost 4 bases, and 5 bases had no gene match. This CDR3 contains 15 residues. The CDR3 reads CATSDTGTDYNEQFF. The CDR3 coding sequence is TGTGCCACCAGTGACACCGGGACAGACTACAATGAGCAGTTCTTC.

This rearrangement joins TRBV7-9 to TRBJ1-4, with 8 bases lining up with TRBD1. The ends lost 5 bases at V and 5 bases at J; junction bases unmatched: 4. This CDR3 is built from 14 residues. Germline-derived CDR1 and CDR2 are SEHNR and FQNEAQ (reference sequence). Here the CDR3 reads CASSTQGANEKLFF. CDR3 coding DNA: TGTGCCAGCAGCACCCAGGGGGCAAATGAAAAACTGTTTTTT.

The chain combines TRBV6-5 with TRBJ1-2; no clear D gene. The CDR3 consists of 15 residues. Trimming shortened V by 3 bases and J by 0 bases, and 11 bases separated the two germline ends. The germline V gene encodes CDR1 MNHEY and CDR2 SVGAGI. For the CDR3, the DNA is TGTGCCAGCAGTTATTCGACATTCTCTAACTATGGCTACACCTTC. This codes for CASSYSTFSNYGYTF.

This clone was detected a few times. The V and J genes are TRBV6-5 and TRBJ2-6, with D tentatively TRBD2 (5 bases). V was shortened by 5 bases and J by 1 base, with 9 bases between the two germline ends. Per germline, CDR1 MNHEY and CDR2 SVGAGI. The CDR3 totals 15 residues. The CDR3 DNA reads as TGTGCCAGCAGTCAATCGGGGTCTGGGGCCAACGTCCTGACTTTC. This translates into CASSQSGSGANVLTF.

The chain carries TRBV30 and TRBJ1-6; D not resolved. Trimming took 6 bases from V and 7 from J, leaving 13 bases between them. The CDR3 is 13 residues long. Germline V gene lookup returns CDR1 GTSNPN and CDR2 SVGIG (reference sequence). In DNA form, the CDR3 reads TGTGCCTGTACCCTGGGATTAAATTCACCCCTCCACTTT. Protein sequence: CACTLGLNSPLHF.

The chain is built from TRBV24-1 and TRBJ1-2, with 8 bases aligning to TRBD1. V was pared by 3 bases and J by 8 bases, with 10 bases of the junction left unmatched. CDR3 length equals 15 residues. Germline V gene data show CDR1 as KGHDR and CDR2 as SFDVKD. The CDR3 DNA sequence: TGTGCCACCAGTGATCCGGGACAGGACACGGTGGGCTACACCTTC. This gives the protein CATSDPGQDTVGYTF.

The chain joins TRBV21-1 to TRBJ1-2. TRBV21-1 is labeled a pseudogene. This CDR3 is 15 amino acids long. CDR3 in amino acids: CASSLLRDGNYGYTF. CDR3 coding DNA: TGTGCCAGCAGCCTACTCCGGGACGGAAACTATGGCTACACCTTC.

This chain connects TRBV10-2 to TRBJ2-5; 11 nucleotides line up with TRBD2. Germline V lookup: CDR1 WSHSY, CDR2 SAAADI. V was clipped by 6 bases and J by 9 bases; unmatched bases: 15. This CDR3 is built from 16 residues. The CDR3 DNA sequence: TGCGCCAGCAGACCTACTGGGACTAGCGGCGGGTGGGCCCAGTACTTC. This codes for CASRPTGTSGGWAQYF.

V is TRBV29-1 and J is TRBJ1-2; D may be TRBD1 (6 bases). The CDR3 runs 14 residues. Germline lookup yields CDR1 SQVTM and CDR2 ANQGSEA. Trimming cost V 3 bases and J 1 base, with 12 bases left between them. The CDR3 DNA reads as TGCAGCGTTGACGCGGGACACCGTAACTATGGCTACACCTTC. It encodes CSVDAGHRNYGYTF.

The chain has TRBV2 and TRBJ2-5, with 7 bases matching TRBD2. The germline V gene encodes CDR1 SNHLY and CDR2 FYNNEI. This CDR3 has 14 amino acids. Trimming removed 5 bases from V and 1 base from J; junction bases left unmatched: 4. The CDR3 loop is CASSRLAVQETQYF. The CDR3 coding sequence is TGTGCCAGCAGTCGACTAGCCGTCCAAGAGACCCAGTACTTC.

The chain uses TRBV2 and TRBJ2-5; D may correspond to TRBD1 or TRBD2 (5 bases each). The V and J ends lost 6 bases and 0 bases respectively, with 11 bases between them. Germline V gene lookup returns CDR1 SNHLY and CDR2 FYNNEI. This CDR3 comprises 14 residues. In DNA form, the CDR3 reads TGTGCCAGCAGGCCGGGGCAATACCAAGAGACCCAGTACTTC. It translates to CASRPGQYQETQYF.

The gene calls are TRBV2 and TRBJ1-5; 7 bases line up with TRBD1. Germline V gene data show CDR1 as SNHLY and CDR2 as FYNNEI. The V segment lost 6 bases and the J segment 3 bases; nucleotides outside the gene matches: 5. The CDR3 consists of 14 residues. CDR3 nucleotide sequence: TGTGCCAGCAGCGCGGACAGGAACAATCAGCCCCAGCATTTT. Translation: CASSADRNNQPQHF.

This clone was detected once. The chain carries TRBV11-2 and TRBJ1-1; 7 positions match TRBD1. Germline CDR1 and CDR2: SGHAT and FQNNGV. V shed 1 base, J shed 7 bases, and the junction held 9 bases outside the gene matches. The CDR3 covers 15 residues. This chain's CDR3 is CASSLGRQGLGEAFF. CDR3 DNA: TGTGCCAGCAGCTTAGGTAGACAGGGTTTGGGTGAAGCTTTCTTT.

V gene TRBV5-1 combines with J gene TRBJ1-1; TRBD1 might be the D (5 bases). There are 14 residues in the CDR3. Germline CDR1 is SGHRS and CDR2 is YFSETQ. Between the trimmed V and J ends, which lost 1 base and 1 base, there was a span of 8 bases. The CDR3 sequence is CASSLTGQNTEAFF. In DNA, the CDR3 is TGCGCCAGCAGCTTGACCGGACAGAACACTGAAGCTTTCTTT. The full variable domain, with the rest looked up from reference TRBV5-1 and TRBJ1-1, is KAGVTQTPRYLIKTRGQQVTLSCSPISGHRSVSWYQQTPGQGLQFLFEYFSETQRNKGNFPGRFSGRQFSNSRSEMNVSTLELGDSALYLCASSLTGQNTEAFFGQGTRLTVV.

CDR3 residues: CASSNRDSPYSGNTIYF. CDR3 nucleotide sequence: TGCGCCAGCAGCAACCGGGACAGTCCTTATTCTGGAAACACCATATATTTT. This chain joins TRBV5-1 and TRBJ1-3; 7 bases are shared with TRBD1. Looked up from germline, CDR1 is SGHRS and CDR2 is YFSETQ. This CDR3 comprises 17 residues. The V gene end was trimmed by 4 bases and the J gene end by 1 base; junction bases not matched to a gene: 11.